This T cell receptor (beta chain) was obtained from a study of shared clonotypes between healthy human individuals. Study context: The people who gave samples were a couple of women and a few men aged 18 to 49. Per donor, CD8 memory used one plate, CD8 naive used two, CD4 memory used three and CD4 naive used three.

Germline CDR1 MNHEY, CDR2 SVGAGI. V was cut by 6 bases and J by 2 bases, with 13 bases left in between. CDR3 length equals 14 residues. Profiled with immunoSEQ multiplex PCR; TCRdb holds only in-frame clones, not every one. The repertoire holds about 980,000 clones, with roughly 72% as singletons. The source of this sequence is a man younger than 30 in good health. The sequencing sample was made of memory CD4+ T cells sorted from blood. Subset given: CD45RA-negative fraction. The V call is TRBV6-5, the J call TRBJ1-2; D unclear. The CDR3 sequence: CASRKTNTNYGYTF. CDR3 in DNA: TGTGCCAGCAGGAAAACGAACACAAACTATGGCTACACCTTC.